These T cell receptor beta chains were read from a single sample in a study of shared clonotypes between healthy human individuals. Sequencing was performed with immunoSEQ multiplex PCR; in TCRdb, only in-frame clones are kept and a portion is missing. Of about 490,000 clones in the sample, approximately 81% were seen once. Sequencing was performed on PBMCs. These receptors came from a woman in her thirties or forties in good health. Some clones in this sample may be carry-over from other donors' samples. Both conserved end residues are part of each CDR3. A D gene is named only where the DNA matches it firmly. The size field is filled for only some rows; it gives once, few, many or a size class.

v_gene	j_gene	d_gene	abundance	CDR3nt	CDR3aa
TRBV18	TRBJ2-7	TRBD2	NA	TGTGCCAGCTCCCCCGGGCGGGGGGGCTCCTACGAGCAGTACTTC	CASSPGRGGSYEQYF
TRBV11-2	TRBJ2-1	NA	NA	TGTGCCAGCAGCCCACCGGGATACACCCCGTCCTACAATGAGCAGTTCTTC	CASSPPGYTPSYNEQFF
TRBV27	TRBJ1-5	TRBD1	NA	TGTGCCAGCAGTTTAGGGACAGGGGGCCAGCCCCAGCATTTT	CASSLGTGGQPQHF
TRBV4-1	TRBJ1-4	NA	NA	TGCGCCAGCAGCCAAGTGGGGGGGGCGGAAAGGGAAAAACTGTTTTTT	CASSQVGGAEREKLFF
TRBV25-1	TRBJ1-3	NA	NA	TGCGCCAGCAGTGTAGGGGGAGATGGAAACACCATATATTTT	CASSVGGDGNTIYF
TRBV14	TRBJ2-2	NA	NA	TGTGCCAGCAGCCTCGGGGCAGGGACCGGGGAGCTGTTTTTT	CASSLGAGTGELFF
TRBV13	TRBJ1-1	NA	NA	TGTGCCAGCAGCTTAGTGGGTTATGCTGAAGCTTTCTTT	CASSLVGYAEAFF
TRBV19	TRBJ2-2	TRBD2	NA	TGTGCCAGTAGTCCCCGGACTAGCGGGCCCACCGGGGAGCTGTTTTTT	CASSPRTSGPTGELFF
TRBV6-1	TRBJ1-3	TRBD1	many	TGTGCCAGCAGCTTGACAGGGGGCAAAGGAAACACCATATATTTT	CASSLTGGKGNTIYF
TRBV2	TRBJ2-2	TRBD1	NA	TGTGCCAGCAGGCCCGGGACAGGGGGCGGGGAGCTGTTTTTT	CASRPGTGGGELFF
TRBV28	TRBJ2-1	TRBD1	many	TGTGCCAGCAGTTCACCTTCGGGACAGTACAATGAGCAGTTCTTC	CASSSPSGQYNEQFF
TRBV9	TRBJ2-3	TRBD2	NA	TGTGCCAGCGGTCGCGGGAGGGCCCCGGATACGCAGTATTTT	CASGRGRAPDTQYF
TRBV7-9	TRBJ2-6	TRBD1	NA	TGTGCCAGCAGCGAACTGACAGGGGTCTACTCTGGGGCCAACGTCCTGACTTTC	CASSELTGVYSGANVLTF
TRBV5-1	TRBJ2-3	NA	NA	TGCGCCAGCAGCTTGGTCCCAGGCACGAGCACAGATACGCAGTATTTT	CASSLVPGTSTDTQYF
TRBV21-1	TRBJ2-5	NA	few	TGTGCCAGCAGCAGAGGTTATGGAGCTAGCGGGAGGGACCGAGAGACCCAGTACTTC	CASSRGYGASGRDRETQYF
TRBV5-1	TRBJ2-7	TRBD1	NA	TGCGCCAGCAGCACGGGACAGGGTTCCTACGAGCAGTACTTC	CASSTGQGSYEQYF
TRBV5-1	TRBJ1-3	NA	NA	TGCGCCAGCAGCTTATTCGACGGGCCAAGCTCTGGAAACACCATATATTTT	CASSLFDGPSSGNTIYF
TRBV29-1	TRBJ2-5	NA	NA	TGCAGCGTCGAAGGATCCGGGACAATTGAGACCCAGTACTTC	CSVEGSGTIETQYF
TRBV14	TRBJ2-1	TRBD2	NA	TGTGCCAGCAGCCAAGGCGGCGGGAGAGCATACAATGAGCAGTTCTTC	CASSQGGGRAYNEQFF
TRBV2	TRBJ1-5	TRBD1	NA	TGTGCCAGCAATTTAGGGGGCCAGCCCCAGCATTTT	CASNLGGQPQHF
TRBV6-5	TRBJ1-3	TRBD1	NA	TGTGCCAGCAGGAATAATGGACAGGGACACACCATATATTTT	CASRNNGQGHTIYF
TRBV5-3	TRBJ1-5	NA	once	TGTGCCAGAAGCTTGTCCGAGGGAGGTGGTAGTCAGCCCCAGCATTTT	CARSLSEGGGSQPQHF
TRBV18	TRBJ2-2	NA	NA	TGTGCCAGCTCACCAGCATCCAGGCCCTCGAACACCGGGGAGCTGTTTTTT	CASSPASRPSNTGELFF
TRBV7-8	TRBJ1-1	NA	NA	TGTGCCAGCAGCTTGGTGTGGGGGAACACTGAAGCTTTCTTT	CASSLVWGNTEAFF
TRBV11-1	TRBJ2-3	NA	NA	TGTGCCAGCAGCCCCACCGGACTTTATCCCACAGATACGCAGTATTTT	CASSPTGLYPTDTQYF
TRBV5-4	TRBJ2-7	NA	once	TGTGCCAGCAAAGGGGCCCTTGACGAGCAGTACTTC	CASKGALDEQYF
TRBV7-2	TRBJ2-1	NA	NA	TGTGCCAGCAGCTTAGGAGGGGCGGGATCGCAGTTCTTC	CASSLGGAGSQFF
TRBV28	TRBJ2-7	TRBD2	once	TGTGCCAGCAGTCCCGCGGGAGCCTCCTTCCCCTACGAGCAGTACTTC	CASSPAGASFPYEQYF
TRBV10-2	TRBJ1-2	NA	NA	TGCGCCAGCAGTGTTGCGGGACTCTATGGCTACACCTTC	CASSVAGLYGYTF
TRBV28	TRBJ2-1	TRBD1	NA	TGTGCCAGCAGTAGAACAGGGGGTAATCACAATGAGCAGTTCTTC	CASSRTGGNHNEQFF
TRBV4-2	TRBJ1-2	NA	NA	TGTGCCAGCAGCCAAGAACCCAGGGTGTTCTATGGCTACACCTTC	CASSQEPRVFYGYTF
TRBV28	TRBJ1-3	NA	medium-sized	TGTGCCAGCATCGGGACATCAGGAAACACCATATATTTT	CASIGTSGNTIYF
TRBV4-3	TRBJ2-3	TRBD2	NA	TGCGCCAGCAGCCAAGATGGGGGAGGGCCGGATACGCAGTATTTT	CASSQDGGGPDTQYF
TRBV4-1	TRBJ2-2	TRBD1	NA	TGCGCCAGCAGCCAACGACAGGGGAGGAACACCGGGGAGCTGTTTTTT	CASSQRQGRNTGELFF